These 16 T cell receptor beta chains came from one sample sequenced in a study of cytomegalovirus exposure and HLA in healthy donors. With 60 Vbeta and 13 Jbeta primers, the PCR was carried out. Sequenced by immunoSEQ multiplex PCR; TCRdb stores in-frame clones only, minus some. This table has over 200,000 clones, roughly 79% appearing once. Sequenced sample: PBMCs. The receptor source for this set is a male donor in good health and CMV-seronegative.

The chain has TRBV4-3 and TRBJ2-7, with TRBD1 identical over 8 bases. This CDR3 region has 15 residues. The germline V gene has CDR1 LGHNA and CDR2 YSLEER. The trim removed 3 bases at V and 5 bases at J, leaving 9 bases unmatched. The DNA of the CDR3 is TGCGCCAGCAGCCAGACACAGGGGGTGGGCGACGAGCAGTACTTC. Translated, it gives CASSQTQGVGDEQYF.

The chain employs TRBV18 and TRBJ1-2; 9 bases map to TRBD1. This CDR3 region has 15 residues. Per germline, CDR1 KGHSH and CDR2 LQKENI. J lost 1 base, V lost 6 bases, and 6 bases had no gene match. The CDR3 protein is CASSPGTGSNYGYTF. CDR3 nucleotides: TGTGCCAGCTCTCCCGGGACAGGGAGTAACTATGGCTACACCTTC.

This chain links TRBV6-5 with TRBJ2-7; a possible D gene is TRBD2 (6 bases). The germline CDR1 and CDR2 sequences are MNHEY and SVGAGI. Trimming shortened V by 6 bases and J by 2 bases, and 17 bases separated the two germline ends. The CDR3 sequence is 15 residues long. The CDR3 region has the DNA TGTGCCAGCAGGCGAATAGCGGATCATCCCTACGAGCAGTACTTC. Translation gives CASRRIADHPYEQYF.

The V call is TRBV19, the J call TRBJ1-4; 9 bases match TRBD1. Germline CDR1 LNHDA, CDR2 SQIVND (reference sequence). The CDR3 has 16 amino acids. Trimming removed 7 bases from V and 4 bases from J; junction bases left unmatched: 10. This CDR3 reads CASKRTGTGNNEKLFF. Here the CDR3 DNA reads TGTGCCAGTAAAAGGACCGGGACAGGGAATAATGAAAAACTGTTTTTT.

This sequence joins TRBV9 and TRBJ2-1; D may be TRBD2 (6 bases). This CDR3 is 15 amino acids long. Germline V gene lookup returns CDR1 SGDLS and CDR2 YYNGEE. V lost 4 bases and J lost 0, with 11 bases in between. CDR3 nucleotides: TGTGCCAGCAGCTCTTCGGGGGACTCCTACAATGAGCAGTTCTTC. Residues: CASSSSGDSYNEQFF.

This clone has a single count. J is TRBJ1-1 and V is TRBV7-9; D is unclear. The V end was cut by 4 bases, the J end by 8 bases, with 5 bases between. Germline assignment: CDR1 SEHNR and CDR2 FQNEAQ (reference sequence). The CDR3 loop spans 10 amino acids. The CDR3 DNA follows: TGTGCCAGCAGCTATATAGAAGCTTTCTTT. This encodes CASSYIEAFF.

The gene calls are TRBV28 and TRBJ2-1, with a possible D match to TRBD1 (6 bases). Germline CDR1 MDHEN, CDR2 SYDVKM. The CDR3 runs to 18 residues. V was clipped by 5 bases and J by 1 base, with 21 bases between them. The CDR3 nucleotides are TGTGCCAGCAGTCCCCAAGGGTGGGGGCGCAAATCCTACAATGAGCAGTTCTTC. It codes for CASSPQGWGRKSYNEQFF. The variable domain in full, with the rest retrieved from reference TRBV28 and TRBJ2-1, is DVKVTQSSRYLVKRTGEKVFLECVQDMDHENMFWYRQDPGLGLRLIYFSYDVKMKEKGDIPEGYSVSREKKERFSLILESASTNQTSMYLCASSPQGWGRKSYNEQFFGPGTRLTVL.

This clone was recorded a few times. An end of the junction does not agree with germline; a read error may underlie this. The V gene is TRBV29-1, the J gene TRBJ2-7; tentative D call: TRBD2 (5 bases). CDR3 length equals 14 residues. In germline, CDR1 is SQVTM, CDR2 ANQGSEA. The CDR3 DNA reads TGCAGCGTTGGTTTGCGGGTGGGCTCCGACGAGCAGTACTTC. Translation gives CSVGLRVGSDEQYF.

This clone came up once. The V gene is TRBV7-2, the J gene TRBJ2-1; weak D call: TRBD1 (6 bases). The CDR3 length is 15 residues. Germline V CDR1 and CDR2: SGHTA, FQGNSA. Trimming took 2 bases from V and 10 from J, leaving 18 bases between them. In DNA, the CDR3 is TGTGCCAGCAGCTTACTCAGGGGCCCAGAGGGGGAGCAGTTCTTC. Translation gives CASSLLRGPEGEQFF.

V is TRBV4-1 and J is TRBJ2-6, with 8 bases that match TRBD1. With V trimmed by 2 bases and J by 0 bases, 9 bases remained unmatched. Germline V gene sequence: CDR1 MGHRA, CDR2 YSYEKL. The CDR3 sequence is 19 residues long. In nucleotides, the CDR3 is TGCGCCAGCAGCCAAAGCGGACAGGGTGTGGGCTCTGGGGCCAACGTCCTGACTTTC. Protein sequence: CASSQSGQGVGSGANVLTF.

V and J are TRBV19 and TRBJ1-2; 7 bases map to TRBD1. J lost 4 bases, V lost 5 bases, and 4 bases had no gene match. The CDR3 is 13 residues long. Germline lookup yields CDR1 LNHDA and CDR2 SQIVND (reference sequence). The CDR3 reads CASSQQGSYGYTF. CDR3 nucleotides: TGTGCCAGTAGTCAACAGGGGAGCTATGGCTACACCTTC.

The chain uses TRBV13 and TRBJ2-7, with 7 bases identical to TRBD1. Germline V gene lookup returns CDR1 PRHDT and CDR2 FYEKMQ (reference sequence). There are 14 residues in the CDR3. The J segment lost 6 bases and the V segment lost 5 bases, leaving 10 bases of the junction unmatched. This CDR3 is CASSKDRYPAEQYF. CDR3 coding DNA: TGTGCCAGCAGCAAGGACAGGTACCCCGCCGAGCAGTACTTC.

This clone occurred a few times. The V and J genes are TRBV11-3 and TRBJ2-7, with D unclear. This CDR3 comprises 14 residues. Germline CDR1 SGHNT, CDR2 YENEEA. Trimming removed 5 bases from V and 1 base from J, with 12 bases in between. CDR3 in amino acids: CASSPQAGSYEQYF. The DNA of the CDR3 is TGTGCCAGCAGCCCCCAGGCAGGTTCCTACGAGCAGTACTTC.

V and J are TRBV5-1 and TRBJ2-5, with TRBD2 matching over 11 bases. The better agreement between TRBJ2-7 and the DNA end casts doubt on the J call. The CDR3 sequence is 17 residues long. Germline-derived CDR1 and CDR2 are SGHRS and YFSETQ. CDR3 protein: CASSLEWGTSGTYEQYF. CDR3 bases: TGCGCCAGCAGCTTGGAGTGGGGGACTAGCGGAACCTACGAGCAGTACTTC.

The rearrangement uses TRBV28 and TRBJ2-3; the D is unclear. Trimming pared 6 bases from V and 0 bases from J, leaving 13 bases between. The CDR3 sequence is 15 residues long. CDR1 and CDR2 from the germline V gene are MDHEN and SYDVKM. The CDR3 loop reads CASRGGSASTDTQYF. CDR3 DNA: TGTGCCAGCAGGGGTGGGTCAGCGAGCACAGATACGCAGTATTTT.

This clone was detected only a few times. The J gene is TRBJ2-7, the V gene TRBV10-3; D possibly corresponds to TRBD1 (5 bases). V lost 10 bases and J lost 5, with 12 bases in between. Germline-derived CDR1 and CDR2 are ENHRY and SYGVKD. CDR3 length: 11 amino acids. Here the CDR3 reads CATGAGNEQYF. In DNA, the CDR3 is TGTGCCACCGGCGCAGGGAACGAGCAGTACTTC.